Following are 4 T cell receptor beta chains from one sample sequenced in a study of cytomegalovirus exposure and HLA in healthy donors. Libraries were prepared by immunoSEQ multiplex PCR; TCRdb keeps only in-frame clonotypes and omits some of them. The data contain some 120,000 clones, around 86% of them singletons. Sequencing was performed on PBMCs. The source is a woman under 30 in good health and CMV-seronegative.

The CDR3 DNA reads as TGTGCCAGCAGCCAAGATTGGGTTTCTAGCGGGGAGCAGTTCTTC. Its protein product is CASSQDWVSSGEQFF. V usage is TRBV4-2 and J usage is TRBJ2-1; the match to TRBD2 covers 8 bases. CDR1 is LGHNA, CDR2 YNFKEQ, per germline. Trimming cost V 0 bases and J 10 bases; bases outside gene matches: 8. There are 15 residues in the CDR3.

The chain couples TRBV5-4 to TRBJ1-4; no firm D call. Germline lookup yields CDR1 SGHNT and CDR2 YYREEE (reference sequence). Trimming stripped 0 bases from V and 4 bases from J, with 10 bases between. The CDR3 consists of 15 residues. The CDR3 sequence is CASSLGGVNNEKLFF. The CDR3 bases are TGTGCCAGCAGCTTGGGTGGAGTCAATAATGAAAAACTGTTTTTT. Looking up the rest from reference TRBV5-4 and TRBJ1-4 gives the full variable domain: ETGVTQSPTHLIKTRGQQVTLRCSSQSGHNTVSWYQQALGQGPQFIFQYYREEENGRGNFPPRFSGLQFPNYSSELNVNALELDDSALYLCASSLGGVNNEKLFFGSGTQLSVL.

The V gene is TRBV6-1, the J gene TRBJ2-7; 11 bases match TRBD2. V dropped 6 bases and J dropped 0; count of bases not matched to a gene: 4. This CDR3 contains 15 residues. Germline V gives CDR1 MNHNS, CDR2 SASEGT. The CDR3 spells CASRTTSGTSYEQYF. The CDR3 DNA reads TGTGCCAGCAGGACGACTAGCGGGACCTCCTACGAGCAGTACTTC.

The chain couples TRBV29-1 to TRBJ2-2; D possibly corresponds to TRBD1 (5 bases). The V end lost 4 bases, the J end lost 2 bases, and 11 bases lay between the germline ends. This CDR3 has 14 residues. Germline values: CDR1 SQVTM, CDR2 ANQGSEA. The chain's CDR3 is CSVVPGFNTGELFF. CDR3 coding DNA: TGCAGCGTTGTCCCAGGGTTCAACACCGGGGAGCTGTTTTTT.